This T cell receptor beta chain was captured in a study of T cell repertoires in cytomegalovirus infection (dated by TCRdb to about 2019). With regard to the full study: The peptide stimulations were aimed at well-studied HLA-B-restricted epitopes as well as recently identified HLA-C-restricted CMV epitopes, whose presentation resists viral immunomodulation. The HLA type of each donor mattered for the analysis, because public TCR beta signatures pointed to carriage of CMV infection along with the matching HLA type.

The sequencing machine was an Illumina HiSeq 1500. TCRdb's own reprocessing of the public reads used fastp at Q25 and MiXCR and kept productive beta chains. Rows matching on CDR3 protein sequence are summarized as one entry with the most common DNA and genes. For this sample there are more than 250,000 distinct CDR3 sequences; just under 25% appear just once. Of the sample, 13% is held by the ten largest clones. This clonotype was observed at least ten times. Its antigen remains undetermined. Base qualities are missing; no much larger clone stands one base away. Trimming removed 1 base from V and 7 bases from J, leaving 10 bases between the germline ends. The germline V gene specifies SGHTA as CDR1 and FQGNSA as CDR2. Counted from cysteine to phenylalanine, this CDR3 has 13 amino acids. Solely the CDR3 DNA is kept, with 39 bases framed from the first base. Study-level results and caveats: Cumulative frequency of public TCR beta family members discriminated carriers of CMV infection plus the relevant HLA type in this cohort and an independent roughly 330-donor cohort. The ex vivo response was dominated by HLA-C-restricted CMV-specific TCR beta clonotypes, and the single most frequent clonotype in two of eight donors was supplied by these HLA-C-restricted clonotypes.

In light of the paper, this sample's treatment or condition label describes: in vitro stimulation with specific CMV peptide epitopes to enrich CMV-specific T cells. Sequences were derived from cultured PBMCs, sampled from culture after CMV antigen stimulation. The TCR comes from a human donor in good health (CMV status not recorded). Some clones in this sample may be carry-over from other donors' samples. The rearranged chain carries TRBV7-2 and TRBJ1-1; no D gene is confidently identified. The CDR3 amino acid sequence is: CASSLEAPVEAFF. The nucleotide sequence is given as TGTGCCAGCAGCTTAGAAGCTCCAGTTGAAGCTTTCTTT.